These 20 T cell receptor beta chains came from one sample sequenced in a study of shared clonotypes between healthy human individuals. Sequencing used immunoSEQ multiplex PCR; TCRdb keeps in-frame clones, though not all of them. The profile covers over a million clones, with approximately 80% appearing a single time and roughly 0.62% taken by the ten largest. Material: memory CD4+ T cells from PBMCs. Described subset: CD45RA-negative fraction. The source is a man aged 18 to 29 in good health. Some clones in this sample may be carry-over from other donors' samples.

This clone was seen ten or more times. This sequence joins TRBV23-1 and TRBJ1-2; 8 bases align to TRBD1. TRBV23-1 is an ORF; its function is uncertain. This CDR3 spans 15 amino acids. The ends lost 8 bases at V and 2 bases at J; junction bases unmatched: 10. The CDR3 DNA reads as TGCGCCAGCGGACCGTGGACAGGGAAAAACTATGGCTACACCTTC. Protein: CASGPWTGKNYGYTF.

The chain combines TRBV4-2 with TRBJ2-5; D is ambiguous. The J call may be in error: the DNA end matches TRBJ2-7 better. The germline CDR1 and CDR2 sequences are LGHNA and YNFKEQ. This CDR3 is built from 15 residues. CDR3 nucleotide sequence: TGTGCCAGCAGCCAAGAGGTAATAGGGTTCTACGAGCAGTACTTC. Translated, it gives CASSQEVIGFYEQYF.

Comment on this clone: Other DNA sequences in the same sample also yield this CDR3. V is TRBV7-2 and J is TRBJ2-7, with a possible D match to TRBD1 (5 bases). The CDR3 length is 13 residues. V dropped 5 bases and J dropped 3 bases, with 11 bases sitting between them. Per germline, CDR1 SGHTA and CDR2 FQGNSA. CDR3 sequence (DNA): TGTGCCAGCAGCCTCGGACAAAACTACGAGCAGTACTTC. Its translation is CASSLGQNYEQYF. Full variable domain (missing parts from reference TRBV7-2 and TRBJ2-7): GAGVSQSPSNKVTEKGKDVELRCDPISGHTALYWYRQSLGQGLEFLIYFQGNSAPDKSGLPSDRFSAERTGGSVSTLTIQRTQQEDSAVYLCASSLGQNYEQYFGPGTRLTVT.

CDR3 amino acids: CASSQDRGSGREQFF. CDR3 nucleotides: TGTGCCAGCAGCCAAGATCGGGGTAGCGGGAGAGAGCAGTTCTTC. The V and J genes are TRBV4-2 and TRBJ2-1, with TRBD2 identical over 9 bases. The junction had 7 bases not matched to a gene; V was cut back by 0 bases and J by 10 bases. The germline V gene has CDR1 LGHNA and CDR2 YNFKEQ. The CDR3 is made up of 15 amino acids.

V usage is TRBV30 and J usage is TRBJ2-2, with D tentatively TRBD1 or TRBD2 (8 bases each). V dropped 1 base and J dropped 4 bases, with 25 bases sitting between them. Per germline, CDR1 GTSNPN and CDR2 SVGIG (reference sequence). CDR3 size: 19 residues. The CDR3 region has the DNA TGTGCCTGGAGTGCGACAGGGGTTTTGGGCGGGAGGCTCACCGGGGAGCTGTTTTTT. Translation: CAWSATGVLGGRLTGELFF.

The chain couples TRBV11-2 to TRBJ2-3, with 11 bases matching TRBD2. Germline V gene lookup returns CDR1 SGHAT and CDR2 FQNNGV. This CDR3 is built from 14 residues. The trim removed 9 bases at V and 4 bases at J, leaving 6 bases unmatched. The CDR3 here is CARSSGRIADTQYF. The DNA for the CDR3 is TGTGCCAGATCTAGCGGGAGGATCGCAGATACGCAGTATTTT.

Comment on this clone: The same CDR3 can be traced to other DNA sequences in this sample. The chain recombines TRBV5-1 with TRBJ1-5; D uncertain. Between the trimmed V and J ends, which lost 0 bases and 3 bases, there was a span of 4 bases. CDR1 SGHRS and CDR2 YFSETQ come from the germline V gene. This CDR3 region has 13 residues. CDR3 DNA: TGCGCCAGCAGCTTGGGGGACAATCAGCCCCAGCATTTT. Encoded protein: CASSLGDNQPQHF. The whole variable domain, filled in from reference TRBV5-1 and TRBJ1-5, reads KAGVTQTPRYLIKTRGQQVTLSCSPISGHRSVSWYQQTPGQGLQFLFEYFSETQRNKGNFPGRFSGRQFSNSRSEMNVSTLELGDSALYLCASSLGDNQPQHFGDGTRLSIL.

This chain connects TRBV11-2 to TRBJ1-2; TRBD1 agrees at 7 bases. CDR1 and CDR2 from the germline V gene are SGHAT and FQNNGV. The trim removed 5 bases at V and 4 bases at J, leaving 7 bases unmatched. This CDR3 is built from 14 residues. In DNA form, the CDR3 reads TGTGCCAGCAGCGAGGGGGCCGGGGGCTATGGCTACACCTTC. It codes for CASSEGAGGYGYTF.

The chain has TRBV5-1 and TRBJ2-7; D is unresolved. The CDR3 covers 13 residues. V was pared by 4 bases and J by 9 bases, with 17 bases between. The V gene's germline CDR1 is SGHRS and CDR2 YFSETQ. Written as DNA, the CDR3 is TGCGCCAGCAGCCTGAAGGAAGCCAAGCGGCAGTACTTC. Its translation is CASSLKEAKRQYF.

This clone was picked up a small number of times. V and J are TRBV10-2 and TRBJ1-5, with no clear D. The CDR3 has 14 amino acids. Germline V gives CDR1 WSHSY, CDR2 SAAADI. Deletions cut 3 bases from V and 1 base from J, with 7 bases between. The CDR3, as DNA: TGCGCCAGCAGTGATGTCCAGAGCAATCAGCCCCAGCATTTT. Its protein is CASSDVQSNQPQHF.

V gene TRBV28 combines with J gene TRBJ1-1, with D possibly TRBD1 on 5 matching bases. Germline V gene sequence: CDR1 MDHEN, CDR2 SYDVKM. This CDR3 spans 16 amino acids. V lost 6 bases to trimming and J lost 3 bases, with 20 bases between them. The DNA of the CDR3 is TGTGCCAGCAGCCGCTGGGGGGGGGTTTTCTACACTGAAGCTTTCTTT. It translates to CASSRWGGVFYTEAFF.

The chain joins TRBV19 to TRBJ2-7; D possibly corresponds to TRBD2 (7 bases). CDR1 LNHDA and CDR2 SQIVND come from the germline V gene (reference sequence). Trimming took off 5 bases at V and 7 bases at J, with 18 bases between the two ends. There are 14 residues in the CDR3. CDR3 DNA: TGTGCCAGTAGTCCCGCGGGAGACAGGCTTGAGCAGTACTTC. Its protein is CASSPAGDRLEQYF.

The CDR3 bases are TGTGCCAGCAGCCTAAGAACAAGGGCTAGCGGAGAAAGGGTAGCGCAGTTCTTC. The encoded protein is CASSLRTRASGERVAQFF. The V and J genes are TRBV7-2 and TRBJ2-1, with TRBD2 identical over 7 bases. CDR3 length: 18 amino acids. V shed 5 bases, J shed 12 bases, and the junction held 25 bases outside the gene matches. Germline values: CDR1 SGHTA, CDR2 FQGNSA.

The chain recombines TRBV5-1 with TRBJ1-2; perhaps TRBD1 as D (6 bases). From germline, CDR1 is SGHRS and CDR2 YFSETQ. The CDR3 covers 13 residues. V lost 0 bases, J lost 7 bases, and 10 bases lay in between. This CDR3 is CASSLEGVGGYTF. Here the CDR3 DNA reads TGCGCCAGCAGCTTGGAGGGGGTAGGTGGCTACACCTTC.

The chain uses TRBV28 and TRBJ2-5; TRBD2 matches 8 bases. Germline values: CDR1 MDHEN, CDR2 SYDVKM. The junction had 3 bases not matched to a gene; V was cut back by 7 bases and J by 2 bases. The CDR3 is 13 residues long. CDR3 DNA: TGTGCCAGCACCCCGGGGGGGCAAGAGACCCAGTACTTC. Its translation is CASTPGGQETQYF.

The gene calls are TRBV5-4 and TRBJ2-7; D possibly corresponds to TRBD2 (6 bases). V was cut by 4 bases and J by 4 bases, with 15 bases left in between. This CDR3 has 14 amino acids. Looked up from germline, CDR1 is SGHNT and CDR2 is YYREEE (reference sequence). For the CDR3, the DNA is TGTGCCAGCAGCGTATCCGGGACTTTATACGAGCAGTACTTC. It encodes CASSVSGTLYEQYF.

The chain employs TRBV28 and TRBJ1-1; possibly TRBD1 for D (6 bases). Germline-derived CDR1 and CDR2 are MDHEN and SYDVKM. The CDR3 is 16 residues long. With 9 bases removed from V and 0 bases from J, the gap between germline ends came to 20 bases. This CDR3 is CASSPGGADMNTEAFF. In DNA form, the CDR3 reads TGTGCCAGTTCCCCGGGGGGGGCCGACATGAACACTGAAGCTTTCTTT.

The chain carries TRBV6-6 and TRBJ2-7; TRBD1 agrees at 10 bases. Germline CDR1 is MNHNY and CDR2 is SVGAGI (reference sequence). This CDR3 is 13 amino acids long. The junction had 7 bases not matched to a gene; V was cut back by 8 bases and J by 6 bases. The CDR3 DNA reads as TGTGCCAGCCTACAGAGGACAGGGGGCGAGCAGTACTTC. Protein: CASLQRTGGEQYF.

The chain combines TRBV28 with TRBJ1-5, with D unresolved. The CDR3 contains 17 residues. From germline, CDR1 is MDHEN and CDR2 SYDVKM. V lost 3 bases and J 0 bases, leaving 15 bases between the germline ends. The CDR3: CASSLGFGKYSNQPQHF. CDR3 bases: TGTGCCAGCAGTTTGGGTTTCGGAAAATATAGCAATCAGCCCCAGCATTTT.

This chain connects TRBV27 to TRBJ1-2; the D gene is possibly TRBD1 (6 bases). Trimming removed 5 bases at V and 4 bases at J, with 20 bases between. The CDR3 has 16 residues. CDR1 and CDR2 (germline): MNHEY, SMNVEV (reference sequence). CDR3 nucleotides: TGTGCCAGCAGTATATTGGGGGGCGGATTGTCCTATGGCTACACCTTC. Protein sequence: CASSILGGGLSYGYTF.